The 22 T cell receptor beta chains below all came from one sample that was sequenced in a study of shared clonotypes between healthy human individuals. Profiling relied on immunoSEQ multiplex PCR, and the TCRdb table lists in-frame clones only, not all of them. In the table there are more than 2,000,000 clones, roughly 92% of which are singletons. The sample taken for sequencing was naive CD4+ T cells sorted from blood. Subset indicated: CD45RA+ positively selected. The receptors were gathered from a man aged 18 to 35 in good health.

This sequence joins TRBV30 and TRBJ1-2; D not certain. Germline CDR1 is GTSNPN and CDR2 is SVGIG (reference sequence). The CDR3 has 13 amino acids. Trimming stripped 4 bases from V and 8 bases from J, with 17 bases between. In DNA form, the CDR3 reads TGTGCCTGGACCCCCGGACCGTCGCCGGGCTACACCTTC. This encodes CAWTPGPSPGYTF.

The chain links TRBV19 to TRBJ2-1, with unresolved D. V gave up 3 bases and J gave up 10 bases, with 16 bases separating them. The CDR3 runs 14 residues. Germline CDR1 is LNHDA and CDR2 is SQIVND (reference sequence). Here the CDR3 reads CASSMQSISMEQFF. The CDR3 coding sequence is TGTGCCAGTAGTATGCAAAGTATCTCAATGGAGCAGTTCTTC.

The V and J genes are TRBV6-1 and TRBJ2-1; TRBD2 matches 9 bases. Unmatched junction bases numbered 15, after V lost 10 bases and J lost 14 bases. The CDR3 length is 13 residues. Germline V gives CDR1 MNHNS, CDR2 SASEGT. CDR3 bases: TGTGCCACCAATAACGTTATAGCGGGAGAAGAGTTCTTC. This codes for CATNNVIAGEEFF.

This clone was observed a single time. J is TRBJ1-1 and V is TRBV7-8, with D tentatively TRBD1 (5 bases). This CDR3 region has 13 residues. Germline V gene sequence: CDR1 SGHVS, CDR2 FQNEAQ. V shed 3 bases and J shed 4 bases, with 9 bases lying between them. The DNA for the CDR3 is TGTGCCAGCAGCTTTAAGGGACCCACTGAAGCTTTCTTT. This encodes CASSFKGPTEAFF.

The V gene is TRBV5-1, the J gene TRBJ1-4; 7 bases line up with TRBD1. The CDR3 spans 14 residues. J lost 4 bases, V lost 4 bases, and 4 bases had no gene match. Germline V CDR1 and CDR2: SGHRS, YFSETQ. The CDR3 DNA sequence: TGCGCCAGCAGCAGGGACAGTGATAATGAAAAACTGTTTTTT. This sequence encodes CASSRDSDNEKLFF. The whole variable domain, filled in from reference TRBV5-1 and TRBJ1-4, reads KAGVTQTPRYLIKTRGQQVTLSCSPISGHRSVSWYQQTPGQGLQFLFEYFSETQRNKGNFPGRFSGRQFSNSRSEMNVSTLELGDSALYLCASSRDSDNEKLFFGSGTQLSVL.

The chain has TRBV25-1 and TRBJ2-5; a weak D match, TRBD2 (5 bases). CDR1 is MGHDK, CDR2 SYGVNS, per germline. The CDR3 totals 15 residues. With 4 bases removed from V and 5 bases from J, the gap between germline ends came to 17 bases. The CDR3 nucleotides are TGTGCCAGCAGTGTTATCGGGATAAACCGGGAGACCCAGTACTTC. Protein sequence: CASSVIGINRETQYF.

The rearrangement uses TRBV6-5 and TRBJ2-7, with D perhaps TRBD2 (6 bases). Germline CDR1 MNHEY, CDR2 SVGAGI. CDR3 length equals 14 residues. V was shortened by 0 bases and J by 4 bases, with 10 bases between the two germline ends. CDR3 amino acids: CASSYSGGKYEQYF. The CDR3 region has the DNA TGTGCCAGCAGTTACTCGGGCGGGAAGTACGAGCAGTACTTC.

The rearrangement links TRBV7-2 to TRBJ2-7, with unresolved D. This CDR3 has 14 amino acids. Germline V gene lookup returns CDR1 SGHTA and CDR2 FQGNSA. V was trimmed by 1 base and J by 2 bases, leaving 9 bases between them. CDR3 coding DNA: TGTGCCAGCAGCTTAGTGCCGCCTCCCTACGAGCAGTACTTC. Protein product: CASSLVPPPYEQYF. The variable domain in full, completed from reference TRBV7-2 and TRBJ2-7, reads GAGVSQSPSNKVTEKGKDVELRCDPISGHTALYWYRQSLGQGLEFLIYFQGNSAPDKSGLPSDRFSAERTGGSVSTLTIQRTQQEDSAVYLCASSLVPPPYEQYFGPGTRLTVT.

The CDR3 is CASSPSIVTGELFF. Written as DNA, the CDR3 is TGTGCCAGCTCACCGTCAATAGTTACCGGGGAGCTGTTTTTT. The V and J genes are TRBV18 and TRBJ2-2; D is uncertain. V was pared by 3 bases and J by 5 bases, with 10 bases between. The CDR3 length is 14 residues. Per the germline V gene, CDR1 is KGHSH and CDR2 is LQKENI.

The CDR3 is CASSLAGGPFEQYF. The CDR3 DNA is TGTGCCAGCAGCTTAGCGGGAGGGCCCTTCGAGCAGTACTTC. The chain links TRBV7-2 to TRBJ2-7; 7 bases are shared with TRBD2. The V gene end was trimmed by 0 bases and the J gene end by 6 bases; junction bases not matched to a gene: 5. The CDR3 extends over 14 amino acids. Germline CDR1 and CDR2: SGHTA and FQGNSA. Full variable domain (remainder filled in from reference TRBV7-2 and TRBJ2-7): GAGVSQSPSNKVTEKGKDVELRCDPISGHTALYWYRQSLGQGLEFLIYFQGNSAPDKSGLPSDRFSAERTGGSVSTLTIQRTQQEDSAVYLCASSLAGGPFEQYFGPGTRLTVT.

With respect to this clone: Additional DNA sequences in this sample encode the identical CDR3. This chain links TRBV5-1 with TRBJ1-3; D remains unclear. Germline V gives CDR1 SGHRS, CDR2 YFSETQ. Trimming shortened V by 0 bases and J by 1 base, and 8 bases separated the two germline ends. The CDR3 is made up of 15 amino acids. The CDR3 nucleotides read TGCGCCAGCAGCTTGGCCGCAGGTTCTGGAAACACCATATATTTT. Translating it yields CASSLAAGSGNTIYF.

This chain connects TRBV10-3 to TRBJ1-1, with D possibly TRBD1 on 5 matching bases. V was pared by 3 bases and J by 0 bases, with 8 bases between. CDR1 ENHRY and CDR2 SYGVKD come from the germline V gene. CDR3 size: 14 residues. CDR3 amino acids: CAISDGGLNTEAFF. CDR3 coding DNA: TGTGCCATCAGTGACGGGGGATTGAACACTGAAGCTTTCTTT.

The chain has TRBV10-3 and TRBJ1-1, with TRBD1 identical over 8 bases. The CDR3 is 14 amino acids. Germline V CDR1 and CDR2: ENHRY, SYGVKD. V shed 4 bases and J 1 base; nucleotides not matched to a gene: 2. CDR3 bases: TGTGCCATCAGTGCCGGGACAGGGAACACTGAAGCTTTCTTT. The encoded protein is CAISAGTGNTEAFF.

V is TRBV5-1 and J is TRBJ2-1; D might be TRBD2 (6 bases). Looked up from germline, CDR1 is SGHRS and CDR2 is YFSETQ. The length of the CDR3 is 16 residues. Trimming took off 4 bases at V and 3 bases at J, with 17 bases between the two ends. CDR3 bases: TGCGCCAGCAGCCAAACCTTGGGGGGACTCTACAATGAGCAGTTCTTC. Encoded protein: CASSQTLGGLYNEQFF.

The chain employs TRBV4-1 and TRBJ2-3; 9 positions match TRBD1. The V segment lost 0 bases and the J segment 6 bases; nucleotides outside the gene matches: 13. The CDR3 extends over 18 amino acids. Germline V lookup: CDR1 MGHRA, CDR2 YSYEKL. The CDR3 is CASSQDHSQGAFVDTQYF. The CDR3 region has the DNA TGCGCCAGCAGCCAAGATCACTCACAGGGGGCTTTTGTGGATACGCAGTATTTT.

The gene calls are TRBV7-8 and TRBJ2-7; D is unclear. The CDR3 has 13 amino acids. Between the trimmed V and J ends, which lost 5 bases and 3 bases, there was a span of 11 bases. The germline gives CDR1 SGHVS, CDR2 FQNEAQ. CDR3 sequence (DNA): TGTGCCAGCAGCCCCCGACTGGGCTACGAGCAGTACTTC. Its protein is CASSPRLGYEQYF. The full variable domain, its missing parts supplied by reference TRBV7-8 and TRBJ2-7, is GAGVSQSPRYKVAKRGQDVALRCDPISGHVSLFWYQQALGQGPEFLTYFQNEAQLDKSGLPSDRFFAERPEGSVSTLKIQRTQQEDSAVYLCASSPRLGYEQYFGPGTRLTVT.

The CDR3 region is CASSLLGIGGYTF. The CDR3 DNA sequence: TGTGCCAGCAGCTTACTAGGGATTGGGGGCTACACCTTC. The J gene is TRBJ1-2, the V gene TRBV7-2; D remains ambiguous. The CDR3 consists of 13 residues. V was shortened by 2 bases and J by 8 bases, with 12 bases between the two germline ends. CDR1 is SGHTA and CDR2 is FQGNSA in the germline V gene. Combining the CDR3 with reference TRBV7-2 and TRBJ1-2 gives the whole variable domain GAGVSQSPSNKVTEKGKDVELRCDPISGHTALYWYRQSLGQGLEFLIYFQGNSAPDKSGLPSDRFSAERTGGSVSTLTIQRTQQEDSAVYLCASSLLGIGGYTFGSGTRLTVV.

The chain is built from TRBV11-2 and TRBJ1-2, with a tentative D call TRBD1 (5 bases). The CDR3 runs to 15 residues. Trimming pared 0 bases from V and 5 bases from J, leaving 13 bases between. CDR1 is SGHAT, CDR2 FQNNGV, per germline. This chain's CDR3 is CASSLERGLFYGYTF. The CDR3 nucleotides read TGTGCCAGCAGCTTAGAGAGGGGCCTTTTTTATGGCTACACCTTC.

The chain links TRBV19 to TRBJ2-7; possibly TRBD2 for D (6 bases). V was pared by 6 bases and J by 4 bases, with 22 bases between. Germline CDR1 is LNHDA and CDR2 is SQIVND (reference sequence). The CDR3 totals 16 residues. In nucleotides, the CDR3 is TGTGCCAGTAGCATCTCGAGGATAGCGGAAGGGTACGAGCAGTACTTC. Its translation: CASSISRIAEGYEQYF. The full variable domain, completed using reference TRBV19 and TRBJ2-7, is DGGITQSPKYLFRKEGQNVTLSCEQNLNHDAMYWYRQDPGQGLRLIYYSQIVNDFQKGDIAEGYSVSREKKESFPLTVTSAQKNPTAFYLCASSISRIAEGYEQYFGPGTRLTVT.

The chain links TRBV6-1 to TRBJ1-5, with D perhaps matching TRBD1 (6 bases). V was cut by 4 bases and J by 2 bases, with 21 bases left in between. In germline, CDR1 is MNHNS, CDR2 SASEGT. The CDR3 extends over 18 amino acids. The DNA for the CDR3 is TGTGCCAGCAGTGCGACAGGAACTTTTAGTTGGGGCAATCAGCCCCAGCATTTT. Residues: CASSATGTFSWGNQPQHF.

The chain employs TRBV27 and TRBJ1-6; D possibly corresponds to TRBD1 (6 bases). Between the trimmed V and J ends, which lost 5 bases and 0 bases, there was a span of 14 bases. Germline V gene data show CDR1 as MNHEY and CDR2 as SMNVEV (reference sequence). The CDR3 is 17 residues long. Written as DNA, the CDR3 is TGTGCCAGCAGTACCGAGACAGGCCGCTCCTATAATTCACCCCTCCACTTT. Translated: CASSTETGRSYNSPLHF.

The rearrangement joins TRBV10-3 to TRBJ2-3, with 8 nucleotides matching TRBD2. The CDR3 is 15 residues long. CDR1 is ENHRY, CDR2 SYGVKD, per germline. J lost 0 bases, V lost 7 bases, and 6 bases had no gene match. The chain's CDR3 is CAITPSSGSTDTQYF. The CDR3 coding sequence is TGTGCCATCACCCCCTCTAGCGGGAGCACAGATACGCAGTATTTT.